Shown below are 29 T cell receptor beta chains from a single sample sequenced in a study of T cells after yellow fever vaccination. TCRdb fed the 5' RACE reads into MiXCR, producing one record per CDR3 protein. The sample has over 300,000 distinct CDR3 sequences; 6.8% are singletons. The starting material was PBMCs, obtained about 41 days after the first yellow fever vaccination. The receptors come from a young man who received the YFV17D yellow fever vaccine.

The gene calls are TRBV9 and TRBJ2-7, with TRBD1 identical over 7 bases. The CDR3 totals 14 residues. V gave up 0 bases and J gave up 2 bases; unmatched junction bases: 2. Germline V gives CDR1 SGDLS, CDR2 YYNGEE. The CDR3 sequence is CASSVDQGAYEQYV. DNA for the CDR3: TGTGCCAGCAGCGTAGATCAGGGGGCCTACGAGCAGTACGTC.

In its sample, this clonotype was seen a few times. CDR3 amino acids: CASSLAAQRGAKNIQYF. The CDR3 bases are TGCGCCAGCAGCTTGGCCGCCCAACGAGGAGCCAAAAACATTCAGTACTTC. The chain carries TRBV5-1 and TRBJ2-4; unclear D gene. The CDR3 runs 17 residues. Germline CDR1 is SGHRS and CDR2 is YFSETQ. Trimming removed 0 bases from V and 0 bases from J, with 13 bases in between.

Ten or more counts support this clonotype. The chain is built from TRBV3-1 and TRBJ2-7; D gene uncertain. CDR1 and CDR2 from the germline V gene are LGHDT and YNNKEL (reference sequence). The V gene lost 4 bases and the J gene lost 7 bases, with 14 bases spanning the gap. The CDR3 length is 13 residues. The CDR3 nucleotides are TGTGCCAGCAGCCCAAGTCCCTTTGGTGAGCAGTACGTC. Its translation: CASSPSPFGEQYV.

The chain uses TRBV9 and TRBJ2-3, with D tentatively TRBD2 (6 bases). The CDR3 totals 14 residues. With 3 bases removed from V and 4 bases from J, the gap between germline ends came to 12 bases. From germline, CDR1 is SGDLS and CDR2 YYNGEE. CDR3 protein: CASSDPRGSDTQYF. The CDR3 DNA reads TGTGCCAGCAGCGACCCGCGGGGTTCAGATACGCAGTATTTT.

This clonotype was seen at least ten times. The chain couples TRBV7-2 to TRBJ2-3; either TRBD1 or TRBD2 may supply D (6 bases each). Deletions cut 2 bases from V and 8 bases from J, with 11 bases between. The germline CDR1 and CDR2 sequences are SGHTA and FQGNSA. The CDR3 has 13 residues. Here the CDR3 DNA reads TGTGCCAGCAGCTTATCGGGGGCGGGTACGCAGTATTTT. It specifies CASSLSGAGTQYF. The variable domain in full, completed from reference TRBV7-2 and TRBJ2-3, reads GAGVSQSPSNKVTEKGKDVELRCDPISGHTALYWYRQSLGQGLEFLIYFQGNSAPDKSGLPSDRFSAERTGGSVSTLTIQRTQQEDSAVYLCASSLSGAGTQYFGPGTRLTVL.

The count of this clonotype is one. This chain uses TRBV7-2 with TRBJ1-5; D ambiguous. Per germline, CDR1 SGHTA and CDR2 FQGNSA. This CDR3 is built from 14 residues. V was trimmed by 7 bases and J by 0 bases, leaving 10 bases between them. CDR3 sequence reads: CASILQGSNQPQHF. The CDR3 nucleotides read TGTGCCAGCATTCTACAAGGTAGCAATCAGCCCCAGCATTTT.

A few counts support this clonotype. The V call is TRBV23-1, the J call TRBJ2-3; TRBD2 is a possible D gene (5 bases). TRBV23-1 is an ORF for which the function is uncertain. V gave up 0 bases and J gave up 4 bases, with 17 bases separating them. The CDR3 covers 17 residues. Here the CDR3 DNA reads TGCGCCAGCAGTCAATCTGAGAGGGTCCTAAACGCAGATACGCAGTATTTT. It is translated as CASSQSERVLNADTQYF.

This clonotype was detected a few times. This chain links TRBV12-3 or TRBV12-4 with TRBJ2-2, with D hard to call. The length of the CDR3 is 12 residues. With 7 bases removed from V and 6 bases from J, the gap between germline ends came to 9 bases. The CDR3 sequence is CASINTPGELFF. The DNA for the CDR3 is TGTGCCAGCATTAACACCCCCGGGGAGCTGTTTTTT.

The chain joins TRBV20-1 to TRBJ2-2; D possibly matches TRBD1 or TRBD2 (5 bases each). CDR1 and CDR2 from the germline V gene are DFQATT and SNEGSKA (reference sequence). CDR3 size: 13 residues. V lost 2 bases to trimming and J lost 7 bases, with 11 bases between them. CDR3 amino acids: CSARQGGGGELFF. DNA of the CDR3: TGCAGTGCTAGACAGGGTGGGGGCGGGGAGCTGTTTTTT.

This clonotype was found many times. The chain recombines TRBV9 with TRBJ2-7; D gene uncertain. Germline V gene lookup returns CDR1 SGDLS and CDR2 YYNGEE. The CDR3 contains 12 residues. V was pared by 0 bases and J by 3 bases, with 4 bases between. CDR3 residues: CASSVEGYEQYF. In DNA form, the CDR3 reads TGTGCCAGCAGCGTAGAAGGCTACGAGCAGTACTTC. The full variable domain, rest sourced from reference TRBV9 and TRBJ2-7, is DSGVTQTPKHLITATGQRVTLRCSPRSGDLSVYWYQQSLDQGLQFLIQYYNGEERAKGNILERFSAQQFPDLHSELNLSSLELGDSALYFCASSVEGYEQYFGPGTRLTVT.

The table lists this clonotype with many counts. V is TRBV9 and J is TRBJ2-4, with 8 bases lining up with TRBD2. Germline CDR1 is SGDLS and CDR2 is YYNGEE. The CDR3 sequence is 14 residues long. V lost 4 bases, J lost 6 bases, and 6 bases stayed unmatched. The CDR3 region has the DNA TGTGCCAGCAGCTCCCAGCTAGCGGGAAACATTCAGTACTTC. Protein: CASSSQLAGNIQYF.

The rearrangement uses TRBV4-1 and TRBJ2-1, with a tentative D call TRBD2 (7 bases). V was clipped by 4 bases and J by 7 bases, with 20 bases between them. CDR1 MGHRA and CDR2 YSYEKL come from the germline V gene. This CDR3 is built from 16 residues. The CDR3: CASSPVGGGTENEQFF. The CDR3 nucleotides are TGCGCCAGCAGCCCCGTAGGGGGGGGAACCGAGAATGAGCAGTTCTTC.

This clonotype was observed a few times. J is TRBJ2-5 and V is TRBV6-1; TRBD1 aligns across 12 bases. The J segment lost 5 bases and the V segment lost 4 bases, leaving 5 bases of the junction unmatched. The CDR3 is 15 residues long. From germline, CDR1 is MNHNS and CDR2 SASEGT. The CDR3 loop is CASSGGTGGVETQYF. For the CDR3, the DNA is TGTGCCAGCAGTGGCGGGACAGGGGGCGTCGAGACCCAGTACTTC.

The sample holds a few counts of this clonotype. The genes are TRBV12-3 or TRBV12-4 and TRBJ2-7, with D perhaps TRBD1 or TRBD2 (6 bases each). V lost 2 bases, J lost 2 bases, and 10 bases lay in between. The CDR3 runs to 14 residues. CDR3 sequence reads: CASSLRGVPYEQYF. The DNA for the CDR3 is TGTGCCAGCAGTTTAAGGGGGGTCCCCTACGAGCAGTACTTC.

This clonotype was seen many times. The V and J genes are TRBV28 and TRBJ1-2; D unresolved. The length of the CDR3 is 13 residues. Germline V CDR1 and CDR2: MDHEN, SYDVKM. V gave up 4 bases and J gave up 3 bases, with 9 bases separating them. This CDR3 reads CASSSRSDYGYTF. CDR3 in DNA: TGTGCCAGCAGTTCCAGATCTGACTATGGCTACACCTTC.

CDR3 region: CASSGSSGADLYNEQFF. The CDR3 DNA follows: TGCGCCAGCAGCGGGAGTAGCGGCGCGGATCTCTACAATGAGCAGTTCTTC. The rearrangement links TRBV5-1 to TRBJ2-1; a weak D match, TRBD2 (6 bases). The CDR3 extends over 17 amino acids. Trimming took off 4 bases at V and 3 bases at J, with 20 bases between the two ends. Germline assignment: CDR1 SGHRS and CDR2 YFSETQ.

The J gene is TRBJ2-7, the V gene TRBV4-1; possible D gene TRBD2, 5 bases. The germline gives CDR1 MGHRA, CDR2 YSYEKL. This CDR3 spans 14 amino acids. The V and J ends lost 1 base and 2 bases respectively, with 9 bases between them. The CDR3 loop reads CASSQGWGAYEQYF. The DNA of the CDR3 is TGCGCCAGCAGCCAAGGATGGGGAGCCTACGAGCAGTACTTC.

This clonotype has a count of ten or more. V is TRBV11-2 and J is TRBJ2-3; 9 bases are a match to TRBD2. Germline V gene lookup returns CDR1 SGHAT and CDR2 FQNNGV. This CDR3 is 14 amino acids long. Trimming removed 4 bases from V and 4 bases from J; junction bases left unmatched: 3. CDR3 DNA sequence: TGTGCCAGCAGCTCGACTAGCGGTTCAGATACGCAGTATTTT. This codes for CASSSTSGSDTQYF.

This clonotype was detected ten times or more. The chain combines TRBV9 with TRBJ1-1, with unresolved D. Germline CDR1 reads SGDLS; CDR2 reads YYNGEE. The CDR3 length is 14 residues. V gave up 3 bases and J gave up 4 bases, with 13 bases separating them. The CDR3 is CASSETFGGTEAFF. CDR3 nucleotide sequence: TGTGCCAGCAGCGAGACCTTTGGTGGCACTGAAGCTTTCTTT.

This sequence joins TRBV4-1 and TRBJ2-1; 8 bases fit TRBD2. The germline V gene encodes CDR1 MGHRA and CDR2 YSYEKL. The trim removed 2 bases at V and 4 bases at J, leaving 7 bases unmatched. This CDR3 is 16 amino acids long. The CDR3 nucleotides are TGCGCCAGCAGCCAAAGGCGACTAGCGAGATACAATGAGCAGTTCTTC. Translation gives CASSQRRLARYNEQFF.

This clonotype has a handful of counts. The chain recombines TRBV9 with TRBJ2-1; 7 positions match TRBD2. The germline gives CDR1 SGDLS, CDR2 YYNGEE. This CDR3 contains 15 residues. J was trimmed by 4 bases and V by 3 bases; bases with no gene match: 7. CDR3 DNA: TGTGCCAGCAGCGCCTCTAGCGGAAGATACAATGAGCAGTTCTTC. As protein: CASSASSGRYNEQFF.

This clonotype came up a few times. The genes are TRBV20-1 and TRBJ2-3; 7 positions agree with TRBD1. This CDR3 contains 15 residues. Per germline, CDR1 DFQATT and CDR2 SNEGSKA (reference sequence). V trimming: 4 bases; J trimming: 5 bases; junction bases outside the gene matches: 12. The CDR3 is CSAISGTAWVDTQYF. The CDR3 bases are TGCAGTGCTATTTCCGGGACAGCCTGGGTAGATACGCAGTATTTT.

This clonotype was picked up a small number of times. V gene TRBV7-2 combines with J gene TRBJ2-5; TRBD2 aligns across 7 bases. This CDR3 is 13 amino acids long. Germline values: CDR1 SGHTA, CDR2 FQGNSA. V lost 8 bases to trimming and J lost 9 bases; unmatched junction nucleotides: 12. Here the CDR3 reads CASGLGLGGAQYF. DNA for the CDR3: TGTGCCAGCGGCCTCGGACTGGGAGGGGCCCAGTACTTC.

The chain carries TRBV6-1 and TRBJ2-7, with D possibly TRBD1 on 6 matching bases. CDR1 and CDR2 from the germline V gene are MNHNS and SASEGT. V lost 10 bases and J lost 5, with 21 bases in between. The CDR3 runs to 14 residues. In nucleotides, the CDR3 is TGTGCCACTCAGGGGCGGTCCCTCTTGGACGAGCAGTACTTC. Its protein is CATQGRSLLDEQYF.

This clonotype was counted once. V is TRBV28 and J is TRBJ1-1, with TRBD1 as a possible D gene (5 bases). The CDR3 has 17 residues. Germline assignment: CDR1 MDHEN and CDR2 SYDVKM. V shed 10 bases and J shed 4 bases, with 28 bases lying between them. The CDR3 coding sequence is TGTGCCACAAAAATAGTAGGGAGGGCGAGAAGGGGCACTGAAGCTTTCTTT. As protein: CATKIVGRARRGTEAFF.

At least ten counts were recorded for this clonotype. The genes are TRBV5-1 and TRBJ2-1; 10 nucleotides match TRBD2. Per the germline V gene, CDR1 is SGHRS and CDR2 is YFSETQ. The CDR3 runs to 14 residues. V shed 6 bases and J 4 bases; nucleotides not matched to a gene: 4. The CDR3 nucleotides read TGCGCCAGCAAAGCGGGGGGGGAATACAATGAGCAGTTCTTC. Translating it yields CASKAGGEYNEQFF. Filled out from reference TRBV5-1 and TRBJ2-1, the complete variable domain reads KAGVTQTPRYLIKTRGQQVTLSCSPISGHRSVSWYQQTPGQGLQFLFEYFSETQRNKGNFPGRFSGRQFSNSRSEMNVSTLELGDSALYLCASKAGGEYNEQFFGPGTRLTVL.

This chain connects TRBV5-1 to TRBJ2-1; D call uncertain. The CDR3 has 12 amino acids. V shed 4 bases and J shed 8 bases, with 10 bases lying between them. In germline, CDR1 is SGHRS, CDR2 YFSETQ. The CDR3 region is CASSDIIDEQFF. As DNA, the CDR3 is TGCGCCAGCAGCGATATCATAGATGAGCAGTTCTTC.

This clonotype was seen repeatedly, ten times or more. The genes are TRBV19 and TRBJ2-2; 9 bases are a match to TRBD1. V was clipped by 6 bases and J by 5 bases; unmatched bases: 10. Germline assignment: CDR1 LNHDA and CDR2 SQIVND (reference sequence). The CDR3 spans 16 residues. CDR3 bases: TGTGCCAGTAGCCAGGGAGGACAGGGGATGACCGGGGAGCTGTTTTTT. Its translation is CASSQGGQGMTGELFF.

CDR3 sequence: CASSPDPTEGDEQYF. CDR3 coding DNA: TGTGCCAGCAGCCCGGACCCAACCGAGGGGGACGAGCAGTACTTC. The chain employs TRBV7-6 and TRBJ2-7, with D perhaps TRBD1 (6 bases). CDR1 and CDR2 from the germline V gene are SGHVS and FNYEAQ. V was pared by 5 bases and J by 5 bases, with 19 bases between. This CDR3 is built from 15 residues.